This is a list of T cell receptor beta chains from one sample in a study of T cell responses to AZD1222 COVID-19 vaccine. TCRdb keeps only in-frame clones here, not all; method: immunoSEQ multiplex PCR. In the table there are 90,000 to 150,000 clones, 92% of which are singletons. The source material was peripheral blood, sampled 28 days after the second AZD1222 dose. All receptors derive from an adult who received the AZD1222 COVID-19 vaccine. Each CDR3 is given with its conserved first and last residue. The D gene is left open where the match is weak. Clone size, where shown, is once, few, many, or a class for clones that have expanded.

clone_size	v_call	j_call	d_call	cdr3_nt	cdr3_aa
NA	TRBV14	TRBJ1-1	TRBD1	TGTGCCAGCAGCCAAGAGGGCAGGGGGCTTACTGAAGCTTTCTTT	CASSQEGRGLTEAFF
few	TRBV27	TRBJ2-7	NA	TGTGCCAGCAGTTTAAACGGCTACGAGCAGTACTTC	CASSLNGYEQYF
NA	TRBV28	TRBJ1-1	TRBD1	TGTGCCAGCAGTCCAACAGGGGGCGTCGCTGAAGCTTTCTTT	CASSPTGGVAEAFF
NA	TRBV18	TRBJ2-6	TRBD1	TGTGCCAGCTCACCCGGGACAGTTAGAACTGGGGCCAACGTCCTGACTTTC	CASSPGTVRTGANVLTF
NA	TRBV2	TRBJ2-1	TRBD1	TGTGCCAGCAGGCAGGGGGTTTACAATGAGCAGTTCTTC	CASRQGVYNEQFF
NA	TRBV4-1	TRBJ1-2	NA	TGCGCCAGCAGCCAAGTAATCCGGGAGACGGTTGGCTACACCTTC	CASSQVIRETVGYTF
once	TRBV5-1	TRBJ1-2	NA	TGCGCCAGCAGCTTGGACTCTAACTATGGCTACACCTTC	CASSLDSNYGYTF
NA	TRBV5-8	TRBJ1-2	NA	TGTGCCAGCAGCTTGGACCCTGGGACCTATGGCTACACCTTC	CASSLDPGTYGYTF
NA	TRBV19	TRBJ2-5	NA	TGTGCCAGTAGTAACAGACAAGAGACCCAGTACTTC	CASSNRQETQYF
NA	TRBV29-1	TRBJ2-7	NA	TGCAGCGTCCTAGGGACGGGTATCTACGAGCAGTACTTC	CSVLGTGIYEQYF
NA	TRBV7-8	TRBJ1-2	TRBD1	TGTGCCAGCAGCCCGGACAGGAGCTATGGCTACACCTTC	CASSPDRSYGYTF
NA	TRBV7-2	TRBJ1-3	NA	TGTGCCAGCAGCTTAGACGCCAACCCTGGAAACACCATATATTTT	CASSLDANPGNTIYF
NA	TRBV6-6	TRBJ1-1	TRBD1	TGTGCCAGCATCCTGACAGGGGTCACTGAAGCTTTCTTT	CASILTGVTEAFF
NA	TRBV2	TRBJ2-1	TRBD2	TGTGCCAGCAGTAAACTAGCGGGCCCAACCAGCTCCTACAATGAGCAGTTCTTC	CASSKLAGPTSSYNEQFF
NA	TRBV7-9	TRBJ2-7	NA	TGTGCCAGCAGCTTAGAGAGGACAGCGTACGAGCAGTACTTC	CASSLERTAYEQYF
NA	TRBV28	TRBJ2-7	TRBD1	TGTGCCAGCAAGGACAGGGATGGAACCTACGAGCAGTACTTC	CASKDRDGTYEQYF
NA	TRBV14	TRBJ2-7	TRBD1	TGTGCCAGCAGCCAATTCCGGGACAGGGGAACCGAGCAGTACTTC	CASSQFRDRGTEQYF
NA	TRBV7-8	TRBJ2-3	TRBD2	TGTGCCAGCAGCTCCCTCGGGGGGGGAGGGAGCACAGATACGCAGTATTTT	CASSSLGGGGSTDTQYF
NA	TRBV7-9	TRBJ2-1	NA	TGTGCCAGCAGCTTAGTGATGGTAAGGTCCTACAATGAGCAGTTCTTC	CASSLVMVRSYNEQFF
once	TRBV28	TRBJ1-4	TRBD1	TGTGCCAGCAGCTATGACAGGGCAACTAATGAAAAACTGTTTTTT	CASSYDRATNEKLFF
once	TRBV2	TRBJ2-5	NA	TGTGCCAGCAGCGAGGAGGTGGGCCAAGAGACCCAGTACTTC	CASSEEVGQETQYF
NA	TRBV27	TRBJ2-7	TRBD2	TGTGCCAGCAGTTTATCGAAGGGAGGGGACGGCGAGCAGTACTTC	CASSLSKGGDGEQYF
NA	TRBV5-4	TRBJ1-2	TRBD1	TGTGCCAGCAGCCTATCGCTGGGACAGGGGGGTGATGGTTATGGCTACACCTTC	CASSLSLGQGGDGYGYTF
NA	TRBV4-2	TRBJ1-1	NA	TGTGCCAGCAGCCAAGATCTTATGGGGACTGAAGCTTTCTTT	CASSQDLMGTEAFF
NA	TRBV14	TRBJ2-1	NA	TGTGCCAGCAGCCAAGAGGACCTTGGAGCCTGGTACAATGAGCAGTTCTTC	CASSQEDLGAWYNEQFF
NA	TRBV28	TRBJ2-1	TRBD2	TGTGCCAGCAGCTCGTTAGCGGGGATTCGCTACAATGAGCAGTTCTTC	CASSSLAGIRYNEQFF
NA	TRBV4-1	TRBJ1-5	NA	TGCGCCAGCAGCATCCCCCTTGGGCCCCAGCATTTT	CASSIPLGPQHF
NA	TRBV28	TRBJ2-2	TRBD2	TGTGCCACCCTGTCGACTAGCGGCTTCACCGGGGAGCTGTTTTTT	CATLSTSGFTGELFF
NA	TRBV2	TRBJ2-7	NA	TGTGCCAGCAGTCAGTCCCAGGTTTTGTCTTACGAGCAGTACTTC	CASSQSQVLSYEQYF
NA	TRBV18	TRBJ1-1	NA	TGTGCCAGCTCACCAGGTGGGCGGGCTGAAGCTTTCTTT	CASSPGGRAEAFF
NA	TRBV18	TRBJ2-3	TRBD2	TGTGCCAGCTCACCCATGCTAAGCGGGAGTGGGAATACGCAGTATTTT	CASSPMLSGSGNTQYF
NA	TRBV5-1	TRBJ2-3	TRBD2	TGCGCCAGTCTTAGCGGGAGTAGTGCAGATACGCAGTATTTT	CASLSGSSADTQYF
once	TRBV12-3/TRBV12-4	TRBJ1-1	NA	TGTGCCACCGACCAATTAAGTGAGGCTTTCTTT	CATDQLSEAFF
NA	TRBV6-5	TRBJ2-7	TRBD1	TGTGCCAGCAGTTACTCCACACAGGGGATTAAGTGGTTC	CASSYSTQGIKWF
NA	TRBV5-8	TRBJ2-2	TRBD1	TGTGCCAGCAGCTCCGGACAGGGGAGGACCGGGGAGCTGTTTTTT	CASSSGQGRTGELFF
NA	TRBV2	TRBJ1-2	NA	TGTGCCAGCGGGGAGCCCCCGGGACGGCGTGAAGGCACCTTC	CASGEPPGRREGTF
NA	TRBV6-5	TRBJ1-3	NA	TGTGCCAGCAGTTGGGATTTCTCTGGAAACACCATATATTTT	CASSWDFSGNTIYF
NA	TRBV25-1	TRBJ1-4	NA	TGTGCCAGCAGTGAACGAAGCCGCGGAACAGAAAATGAAAAACTGTTTTTT	CASSERSRGTENEKLFF
NA	TRBV29-1	TRBJ1-1	NA	TGCAGCGCCGGTTGGGGCACTGAAGCTTTCTTT	CSAGWGTEAFF
NA	TRBV7-2	TRBJ2-1	NA	TGTGCCAGCAGCTCCAACAGGGCAGGGAATGAGCAGTTCTTC	CASSSNRAGNEQFF
NA	TRBV11-2	TRBJ1-6	NA	TGTGCCAGCAGCCTAAGAGTCGGGATGTCCGATTCACCCCTCCACTTT	CASSLRVGMSDSPLHF
NA	TRBV7-2	TRBJ2-1	NA	TGTGCCAGCAGCTTAGCCAACAGGGACGAGCAGTTCTTC	CASSLANRDEQFF
NA	TRBV7-9	TRBJ1-1	NA	TGTGCCAGCAGCTCTATATCCGCGGCTGAAGCTTTCTTT	CASSSISAAEAFF
once	TRBV6-5	TRBJ1-3	NA	TGTGCCAGCAGTTACTCTGGGATATCTGGAAACACCATATATTTT	CASSYSGISGNTIYF
once	TRBV5-1	TRBJ1-6	NA	TGCGCCAGCAGCCCCGCGGGACTTTATAATTCACCCCTCCACTTT	CASSPAGLYNSPLHF
NA	TRBV6-6	TRBJ1-3	NA	TGTGCCAGCAGTTATGCAGGGGATGGAAACACCATATATTTT	CASSYAGDGNTIYF
NA	TRBV28	TRBJ2-3	NA	TGTGCCAGCAGAACACTGATCGGGGCGGGACGTCGAGATACGCAGTATTTT	CASRTLIGAGRRDTQYF
NA	TRBV3-1/TRBV3-2	TRBJ2-3	TRBD2	TGTGCCAGCAGCCAAGATCCACCTTTAGCGGGGGGTGGGGCAGATACGCAGTATTTT	CASSQDPPLAGGGADTQYF
NA	TRBV5-4	TRBJ2-3	NA	TGTGCCAGCAGCTTGGGAGAGTCCGGTGGTGCGCAGTATTTT	CASSLGESGGAQYF